This entry features one T cell receptor (beta chain) sequence. This record comes from a study of technical replicates of blood from several donors. V gave up 6 bases and J gave up 3 bases; unmatched junction bases: 11. This CDR3 is built from 15 residues. Per the germline V gene, CDR1 is MNHNY and CDR2 is SVGAGI (reference sequence). Profiled with immunoSEQ multiplex PCR; TCRdb holds only in-frame clones, not every one. This table has 65,000 to 90,000 clones, 93% appearing once. The sequence came from a human donor in good health. V and J are TRBV6-6 and TRBJ2-7; 7 bases line up with TRBD1. Sequencing was done on a sample of T cells isolated from PBMCs. CDR3 residues: CASSPGTAHVYEQYF. For the CDR3, the DNA is TGTGCCAGCAGCCCCGGGACAGCGCACGTCTACGAGCAGTACTTC.